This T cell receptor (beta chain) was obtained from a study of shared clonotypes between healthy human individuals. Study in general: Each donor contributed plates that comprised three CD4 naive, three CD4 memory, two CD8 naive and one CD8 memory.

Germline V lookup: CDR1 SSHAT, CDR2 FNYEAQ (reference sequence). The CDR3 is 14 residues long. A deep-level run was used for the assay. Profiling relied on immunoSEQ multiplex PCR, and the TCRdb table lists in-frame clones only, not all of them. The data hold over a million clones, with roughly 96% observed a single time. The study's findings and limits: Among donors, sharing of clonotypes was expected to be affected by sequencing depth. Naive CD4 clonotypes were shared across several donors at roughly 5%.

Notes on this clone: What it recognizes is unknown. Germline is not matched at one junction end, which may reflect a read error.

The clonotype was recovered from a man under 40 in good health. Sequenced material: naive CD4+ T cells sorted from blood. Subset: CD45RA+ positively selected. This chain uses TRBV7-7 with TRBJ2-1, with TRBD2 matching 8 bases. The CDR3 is CASSPSHRAGEEFF. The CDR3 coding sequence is TGTGCTAGCAGCCCGAGTCACCGAGCGGGAGAGGAGTTCTTC.